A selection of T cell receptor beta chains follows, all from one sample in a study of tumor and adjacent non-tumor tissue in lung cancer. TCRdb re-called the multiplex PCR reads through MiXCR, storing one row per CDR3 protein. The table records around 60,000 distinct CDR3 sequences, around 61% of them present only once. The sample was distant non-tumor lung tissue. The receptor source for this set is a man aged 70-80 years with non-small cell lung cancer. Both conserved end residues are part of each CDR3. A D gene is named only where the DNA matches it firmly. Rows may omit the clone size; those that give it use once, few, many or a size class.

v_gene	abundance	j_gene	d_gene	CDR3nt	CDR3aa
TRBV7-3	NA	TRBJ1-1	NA	TGTGTCAGCAGCCCTCGACGGGGTGGGGACGGTTCTGAAGCTTTCTTT	CVSSPRRGGDGSEAFF
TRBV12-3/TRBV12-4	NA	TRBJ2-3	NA	TGTGCCAGCAGTTTAGTGGGCCCCACAGATATGCAGTATTTT	CASSLVGPTDMQYF
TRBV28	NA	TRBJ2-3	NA	TGTGCCAGCAGTCCCTTCGGAAGGAGTAGCAGAGATACGCAGTATTTT	CASSPFGRSSRDTQYF
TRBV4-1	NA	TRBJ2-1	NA	TGCACCAGCAGCCAAGAAACCCGGGTCCAGCCAAGCAATGAGCAGCTCTTC	CTSSQETRVQPSNEQLF
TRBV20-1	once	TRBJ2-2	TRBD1	TGCAGTGCTAGAGGGACAGGTGGGGTCCGCACCGGGGAGTTGTTTTTT	CSARGTGGVRTGELFF
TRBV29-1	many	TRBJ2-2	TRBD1	TGCAGCATTCTCTTTACCGGGACAGGGGGGACCGGGGAGCTGTTTTTT	CSILFTGTGGTGELFF
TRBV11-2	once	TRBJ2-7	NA	TGTGCCAGCAGCGCGAACATGTCCTACGAGCAGTACTTC	CASSANMSYEQYF
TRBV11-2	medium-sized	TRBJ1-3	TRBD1	TGTGCCAGCAGCCCTCTCCGCCAGGGGGCCGGAAACACCATATATTTT	CASSPLRQGAGNTIYF
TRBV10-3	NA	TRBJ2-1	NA	TGTGTCATCAGTGTTGGGGGATCGTCTTACAATGAGCAGTTCTTC	CVISVGGSSYNEQFF
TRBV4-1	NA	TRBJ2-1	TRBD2	TGCGCCAGCAGCCAAGAGTTCCTAGCGGCTCCGGTGGAGCAGTTCTTC	CASSQEFLAAPVEQFF
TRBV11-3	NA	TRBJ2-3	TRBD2	TGTGCCAGCAGCTTGGGACTAGCGGGGGGTGATAGGCAGTATTTT	CASSLGLAGGDRQYF
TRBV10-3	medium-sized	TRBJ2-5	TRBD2	TGTGCCATCAGTAACCAAGTAACTAGCGGGGGCCAAGAGACCCAGTACTTC	CAISNQVTSGGQETQYF
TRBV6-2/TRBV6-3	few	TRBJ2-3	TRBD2	TGTGCCAGCAGTTACGAGCGGACTAGCGGGGGGCAAAGGAAAGATACGCAGTATTTT	CASSYERTSGGQRKDTQYF
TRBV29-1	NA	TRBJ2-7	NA	TGCAGCGTTGGACGAAGCCTTTACGAGCAGTACTTC	CSVGRSLYEQYF
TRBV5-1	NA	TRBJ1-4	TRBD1	TGCGCCAGCAGCTTGGACAGGGGAGGGGTAAAACTGTTTTTT	CASSLDRGGVKLFF
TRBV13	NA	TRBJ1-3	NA	TGTGCCAGCAGCTTAGAGGACAGAGCCTCTGGAAACACCATATATTTT	CASSLEDRASGNTIYF
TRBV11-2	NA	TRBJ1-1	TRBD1	TGTGCCAGCAACCGAAAAGCGACAGGGACCACTGCAGCCTTCTTT	CASNRKATGTTAAFF
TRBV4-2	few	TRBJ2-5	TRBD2	TGTGCCAGCGGCCAACCCCCTAGCGGGAGGGCCGTTGAGACCCGGTACTTC	CASGQPPSGRAVETRYF
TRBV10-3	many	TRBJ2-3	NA	TGTGCCATCAGGGATCCGGGCCGAACAGATACGCAGTATTTT	CAIRDPGRTDTQYF
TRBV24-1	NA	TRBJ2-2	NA	TGTGCCACCAGTGGGAGGCAGGGGATGGGCACCGGGGAGCTGTTTTTT	CATSGRQGMGTGELFF
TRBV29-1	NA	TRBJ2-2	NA	TGCAGCGTCCTGGTCGGAGCCGGGGAGCTGTTTTTT	CSVLVGAGELFF
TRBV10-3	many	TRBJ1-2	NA	TGTGCCATCACCCTCAGTTTGGCAAATGGCTATGGCTACACCTTC	CAITLSLANGYGYTF
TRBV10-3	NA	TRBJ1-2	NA	TGTGCCATCAGCGAGGCGGTTAATGGCTACACCTTC	CAISEAVNGYTF
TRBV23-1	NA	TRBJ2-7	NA	TGCGCCAGCAGTACCAGACTTTCGACCTACGAGCAGTGCTTC	CASSTRLSTYEQCF
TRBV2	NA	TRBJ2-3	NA	TGTGCCAGCAGTGCGGGGCGGCTGACAGATACGCAGTATTTT	CASSAGRLTDTQYF
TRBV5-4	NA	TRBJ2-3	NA	TGCGCCACCACCTTGCAGAGCACAGATACGCAGTATTTT	CATTLQSTDTQYF
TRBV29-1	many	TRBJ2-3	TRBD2	TGCAGCACCAGCGCGGGGGGACATAGCACAGATACGCAGTATTTT	CSTSAGGHSTDTQYF
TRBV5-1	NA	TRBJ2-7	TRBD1	TGCGCCAGCTGCTTGCGGACAGGGACCACAAACAGGGGCTACGAGCAGTACTTC	CASCLRTGTTNRGYEQYF
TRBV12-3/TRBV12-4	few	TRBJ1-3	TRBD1	TGTGCCAGCAGTCCCCCGGGACAGCTTGCCTCTGGAAGCACCATATATTTT	CASSPPGQLASGSTIYF
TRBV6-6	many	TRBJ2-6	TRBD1	TGTGCCAGCAGTAAGGGACAGGGGGCAGGAGGGGCCAACGTCCTGACTTTC	CASSKGQGAGGANVLTF
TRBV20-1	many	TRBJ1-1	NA	TGCAGTGCTATGCCGAGCACTGAAGCTTTCTTT	CSAMPSTEAFF
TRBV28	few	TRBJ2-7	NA	TGTGCCAGCAGTATCGTGGCACTCTACGAGCAGTACTTC	CASSIVALYEQYF
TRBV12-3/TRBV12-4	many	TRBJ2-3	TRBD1	TGTGCCAGCAGGCCTTCGACAGGGGGCTTCACAGATACGCAGTATTTT	CASRPSTGGFTDTQYF
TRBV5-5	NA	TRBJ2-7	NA	TGTGCAAGCAGCTTGCCATTGGACTACGAGCAGTATTTC	CASSLPLDYEQYF